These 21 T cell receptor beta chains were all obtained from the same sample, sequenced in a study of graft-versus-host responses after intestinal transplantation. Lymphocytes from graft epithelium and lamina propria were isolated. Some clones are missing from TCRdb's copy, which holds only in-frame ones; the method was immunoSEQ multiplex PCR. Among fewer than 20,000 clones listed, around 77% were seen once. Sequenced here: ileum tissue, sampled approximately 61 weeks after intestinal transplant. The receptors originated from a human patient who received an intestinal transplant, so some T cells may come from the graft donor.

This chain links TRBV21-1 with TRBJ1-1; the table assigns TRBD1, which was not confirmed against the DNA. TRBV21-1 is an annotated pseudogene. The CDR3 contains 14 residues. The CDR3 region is CATEDRGVNTEAFF. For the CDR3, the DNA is TGTGCCACCGAGGACAGGGGGGTGAACACTGAAGCTTTCTTT.

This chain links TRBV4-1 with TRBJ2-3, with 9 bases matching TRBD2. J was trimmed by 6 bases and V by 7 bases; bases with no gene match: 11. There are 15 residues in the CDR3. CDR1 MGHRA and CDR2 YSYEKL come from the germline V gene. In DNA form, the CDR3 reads TGCGCCAGCACCGGTGGCGGGGGGGCCGGGGATACGCAGTATTTT. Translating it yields CASTGGGGAGDTQYF.

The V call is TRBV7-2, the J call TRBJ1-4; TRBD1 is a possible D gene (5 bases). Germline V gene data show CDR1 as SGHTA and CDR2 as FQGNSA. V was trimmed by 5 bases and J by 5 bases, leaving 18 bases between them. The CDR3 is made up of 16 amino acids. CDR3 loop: CASSLETTWGNEKLFF. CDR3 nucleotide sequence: TGTGCCAGCAGCCTAGAAACCACGTGGGGGAATGAAAAACTGTTTTTT.

CDR3 in amino acids: CATSRDRGGPYEQYF. DNA of the CDR3: TGTGCCACCAGCAGAGATCGGGGGGGCCCCTACGAGCAGTACTTC. The V and J genes are TRBV15 and TRBJ2-7; TRBD2 aligns across 8 bases. The V gene's germline CDR1 is LNHNV and CDR2 YYDKDF (reference sequence). This CDR3 contains 15 residues. V gave up 0 bases and J gave up 2 bases; unmatched junction bases: 3.

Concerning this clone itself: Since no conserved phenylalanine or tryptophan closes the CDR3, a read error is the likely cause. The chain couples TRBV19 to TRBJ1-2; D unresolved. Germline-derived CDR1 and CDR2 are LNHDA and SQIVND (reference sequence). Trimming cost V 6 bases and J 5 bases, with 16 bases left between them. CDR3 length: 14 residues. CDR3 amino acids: CASSTPMQLYGYTL. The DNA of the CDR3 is TGTGCCAGTAGCACTCCCATGCAGCTATATGGCTACACCCTC.

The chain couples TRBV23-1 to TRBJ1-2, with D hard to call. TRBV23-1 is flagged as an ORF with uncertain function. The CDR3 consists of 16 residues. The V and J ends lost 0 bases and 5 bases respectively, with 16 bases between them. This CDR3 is CASSQSRAQAFYGYTF. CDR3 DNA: TGCGCCAGCAGTCAATCTCGGGCTCAGGCCTTTTATGGCTACACCTTC.

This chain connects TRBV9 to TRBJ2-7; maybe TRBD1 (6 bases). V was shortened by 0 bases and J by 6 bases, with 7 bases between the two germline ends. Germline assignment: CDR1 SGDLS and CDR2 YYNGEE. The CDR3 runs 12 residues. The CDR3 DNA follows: TGTGCCAGCAGCGTAGGAGGGGGCGAGCAGTACTTC. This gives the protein CASSVGGGEQYF.

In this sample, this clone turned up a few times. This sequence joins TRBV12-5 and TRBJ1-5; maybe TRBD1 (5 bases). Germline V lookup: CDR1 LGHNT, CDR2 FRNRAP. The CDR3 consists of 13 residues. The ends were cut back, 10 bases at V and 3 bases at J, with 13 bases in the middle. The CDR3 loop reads CATSGGINQPQHF. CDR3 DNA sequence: TGTGCTACTAGTGGGGGGATCAATCAGCCCCAGCATTTT.

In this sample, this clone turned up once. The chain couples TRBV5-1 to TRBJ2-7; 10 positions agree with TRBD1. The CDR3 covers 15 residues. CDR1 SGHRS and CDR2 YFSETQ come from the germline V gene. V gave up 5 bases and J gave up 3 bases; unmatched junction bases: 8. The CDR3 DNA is TGCGCCAGCAGTCCGCCCGGGACAGGGGTCTACGAGCAGTACTTC. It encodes CASSPPGTGVYEQYF. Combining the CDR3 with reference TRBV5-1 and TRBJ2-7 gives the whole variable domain KAGVTQTPRYLIKTRGQQVTLSCSPISGHRSVSWYQQTPGQGLQFLFEYFSETQRNKGNFPGRFSGRQFSNSRSEMNVSTLELGDSALYLCASSPPGTGVYEQYFGPGTRLTVT.

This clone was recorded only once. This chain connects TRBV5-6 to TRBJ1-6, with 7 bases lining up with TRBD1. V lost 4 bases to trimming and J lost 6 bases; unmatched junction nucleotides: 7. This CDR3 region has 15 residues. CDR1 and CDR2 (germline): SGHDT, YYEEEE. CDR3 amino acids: CASSPDRARNSPLHF. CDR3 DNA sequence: TGTGCCAGCAGCCCCGACAGGGCGCGTAATTCACCCCTCCACTTT.

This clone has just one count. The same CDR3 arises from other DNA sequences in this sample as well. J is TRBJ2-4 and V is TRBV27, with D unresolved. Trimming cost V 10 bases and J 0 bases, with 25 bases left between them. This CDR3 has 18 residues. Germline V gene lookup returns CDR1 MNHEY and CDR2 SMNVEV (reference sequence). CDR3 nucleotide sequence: TGTGCCATCGACCGGCCGTGTGGGGATTCTTCAGCCAAAAACATTCAGTACTTC. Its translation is CAIDRPCGDSSAKNIQYF.

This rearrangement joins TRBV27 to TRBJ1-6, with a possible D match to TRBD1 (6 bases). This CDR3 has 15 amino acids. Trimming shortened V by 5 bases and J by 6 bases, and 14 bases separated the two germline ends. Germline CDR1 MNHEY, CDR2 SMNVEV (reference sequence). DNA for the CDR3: TGTGCCAGCAGTCGAACACAGGGCCGTAATTCACCCCTCCACTTT. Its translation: CASSRTQGRNSPLHF.

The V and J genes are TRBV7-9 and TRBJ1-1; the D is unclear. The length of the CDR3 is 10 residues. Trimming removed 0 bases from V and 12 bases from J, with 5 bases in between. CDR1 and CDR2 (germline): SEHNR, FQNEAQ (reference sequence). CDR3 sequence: CASSLAIPFF. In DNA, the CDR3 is TGTGCCAGCAGCTTAGCTATCCCTTTCTTT. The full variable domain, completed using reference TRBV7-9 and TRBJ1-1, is DTGVSQNPRHKITKRGQNVTFRCDPISEHNRLYWYRQTLGQGPEFLTYFQNEAQLEKSRLLSDRFSAERPKGSFSTLEIQRTEQGDSAMYLCASSLAIPFFGQGTRLTVV.

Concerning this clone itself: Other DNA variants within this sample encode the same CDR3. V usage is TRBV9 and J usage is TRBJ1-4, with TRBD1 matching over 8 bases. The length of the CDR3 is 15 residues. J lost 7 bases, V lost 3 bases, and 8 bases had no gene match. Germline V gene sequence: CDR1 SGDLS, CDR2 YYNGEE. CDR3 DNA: TGTGCCAGCAGCGGCGTTGGGACAGGAGGTGAAAAACTGTTTTTT. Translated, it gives CASSGVGTGGEKLFF.

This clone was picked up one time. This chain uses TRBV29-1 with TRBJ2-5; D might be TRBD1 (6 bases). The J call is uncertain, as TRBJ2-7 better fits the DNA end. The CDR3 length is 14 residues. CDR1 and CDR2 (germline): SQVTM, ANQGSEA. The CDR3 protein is CSVEEGAGSYEQYF. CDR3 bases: TGCAGCGTTGAAGAGGGGGCTGGGTCATACGAGCAGTACTTC.

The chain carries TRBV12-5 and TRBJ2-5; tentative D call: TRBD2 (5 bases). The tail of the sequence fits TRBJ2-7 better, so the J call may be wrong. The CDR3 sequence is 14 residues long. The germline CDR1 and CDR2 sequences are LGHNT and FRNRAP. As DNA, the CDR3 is TGTGCTAGTGGTTGGGAGTTAGGTGGATACGAGCAGTACTTC. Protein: CASGWELGGYEQYF.

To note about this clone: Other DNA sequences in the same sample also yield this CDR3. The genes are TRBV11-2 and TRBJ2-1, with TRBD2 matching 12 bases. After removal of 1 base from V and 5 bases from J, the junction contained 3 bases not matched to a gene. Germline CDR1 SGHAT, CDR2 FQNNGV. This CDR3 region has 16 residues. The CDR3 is CASSLGTSGGNNEQFF. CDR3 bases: TGTGCCAGCAGCTTAGGTACTAGCGGGGGGAACAATGAGCAGTTCTTC.

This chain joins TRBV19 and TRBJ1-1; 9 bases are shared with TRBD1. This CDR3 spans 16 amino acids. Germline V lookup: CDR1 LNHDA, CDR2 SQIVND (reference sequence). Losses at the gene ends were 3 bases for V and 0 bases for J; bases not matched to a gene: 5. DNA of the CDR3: TGTGCCAGTAGTATCGGGACAGGGCGGGTGAACACTGAAGCTTTCTTT. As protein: CASSIGTGRVNTEAFF.

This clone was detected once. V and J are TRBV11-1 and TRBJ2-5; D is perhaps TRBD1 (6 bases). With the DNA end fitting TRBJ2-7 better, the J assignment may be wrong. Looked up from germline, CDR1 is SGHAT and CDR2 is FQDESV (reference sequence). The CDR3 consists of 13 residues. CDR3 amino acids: CASSRDTAYEQYF. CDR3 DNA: TGTGCCAGCAGTAGGGACACCGCCTACGAGCAGTACTTC.

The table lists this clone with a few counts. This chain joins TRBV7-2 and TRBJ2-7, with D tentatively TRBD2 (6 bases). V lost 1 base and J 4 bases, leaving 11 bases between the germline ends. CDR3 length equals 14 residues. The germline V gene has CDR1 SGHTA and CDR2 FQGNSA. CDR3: CASSLDLAAYEQYF. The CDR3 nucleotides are TGTGCCAGCAGCTTAGATTTAGCGGCTTACGAGCAGTACTTC. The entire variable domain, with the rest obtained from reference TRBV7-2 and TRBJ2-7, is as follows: GAGVSQSPSNKVTEKGKDVELRCDPISGHTALYWYRQSLGQGLEFLIYFQGNSAPDKSGLPSDRFSAERTGGSVSTLTIQRTQQEDSAVYLCASSLDLAAYEQYFGPGTRLTVT.

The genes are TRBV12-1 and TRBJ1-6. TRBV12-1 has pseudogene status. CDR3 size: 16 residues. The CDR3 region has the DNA TGTGCCAGCAGCCCAGGAGGCGACCTCGAGAATTCACCCCTCCACTTT. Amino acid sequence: CASSPGGDLENSPLHF.